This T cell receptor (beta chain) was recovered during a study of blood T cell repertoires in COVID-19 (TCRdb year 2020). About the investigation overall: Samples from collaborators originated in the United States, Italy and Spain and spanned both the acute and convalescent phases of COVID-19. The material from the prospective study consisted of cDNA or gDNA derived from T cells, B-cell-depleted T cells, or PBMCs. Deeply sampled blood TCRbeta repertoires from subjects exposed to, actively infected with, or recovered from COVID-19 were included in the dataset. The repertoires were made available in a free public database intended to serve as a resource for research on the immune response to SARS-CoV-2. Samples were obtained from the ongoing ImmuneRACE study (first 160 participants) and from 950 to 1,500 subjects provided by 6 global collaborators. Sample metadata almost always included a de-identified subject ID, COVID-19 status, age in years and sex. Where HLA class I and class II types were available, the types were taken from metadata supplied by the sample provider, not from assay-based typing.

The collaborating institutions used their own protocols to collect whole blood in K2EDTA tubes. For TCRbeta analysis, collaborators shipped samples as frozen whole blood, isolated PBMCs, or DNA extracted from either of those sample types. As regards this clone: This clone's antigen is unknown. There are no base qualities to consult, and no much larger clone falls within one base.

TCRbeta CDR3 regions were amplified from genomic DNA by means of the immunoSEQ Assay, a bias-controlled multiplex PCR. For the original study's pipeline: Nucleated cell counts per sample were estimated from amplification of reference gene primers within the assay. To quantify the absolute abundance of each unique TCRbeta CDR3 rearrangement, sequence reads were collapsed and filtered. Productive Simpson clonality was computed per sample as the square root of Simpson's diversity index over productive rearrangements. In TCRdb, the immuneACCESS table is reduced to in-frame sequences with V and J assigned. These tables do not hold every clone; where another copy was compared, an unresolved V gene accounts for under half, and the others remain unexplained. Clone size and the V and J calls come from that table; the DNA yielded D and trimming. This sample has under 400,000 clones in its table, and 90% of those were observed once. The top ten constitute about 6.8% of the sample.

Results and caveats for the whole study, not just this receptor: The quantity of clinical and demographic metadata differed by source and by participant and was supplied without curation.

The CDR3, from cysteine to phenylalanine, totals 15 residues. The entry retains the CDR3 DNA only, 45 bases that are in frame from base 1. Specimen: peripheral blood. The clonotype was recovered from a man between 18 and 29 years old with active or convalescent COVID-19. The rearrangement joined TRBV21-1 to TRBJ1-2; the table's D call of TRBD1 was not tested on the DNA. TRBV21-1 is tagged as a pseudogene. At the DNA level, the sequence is TGTGCCAGCAGCAGCGACAGGGCCTTCTCGGGTGGCTACACCTTC. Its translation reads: CASSSDRAFSGGYTF.